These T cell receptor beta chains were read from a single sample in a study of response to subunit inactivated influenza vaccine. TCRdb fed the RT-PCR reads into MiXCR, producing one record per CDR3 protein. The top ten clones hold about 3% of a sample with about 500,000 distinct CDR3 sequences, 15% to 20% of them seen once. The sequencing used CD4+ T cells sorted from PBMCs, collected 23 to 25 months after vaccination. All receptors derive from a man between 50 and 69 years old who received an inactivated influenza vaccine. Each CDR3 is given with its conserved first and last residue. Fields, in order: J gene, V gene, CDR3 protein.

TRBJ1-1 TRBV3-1 CASSSFTGEGSEAFF
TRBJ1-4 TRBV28 CASEDSSNEKLFF
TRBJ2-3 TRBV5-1 CASSLPSGVSTDTQYF
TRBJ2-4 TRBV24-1 CATCAGDLAGNIQYF
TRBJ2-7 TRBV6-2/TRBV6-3 CASSLLAASYEQYF
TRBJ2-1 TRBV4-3 CASSQDWQAGAYNEQFF
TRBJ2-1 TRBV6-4 CASSATGVHNEQFF
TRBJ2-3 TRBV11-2 CASSSPGTSGGPLSTDTQYF
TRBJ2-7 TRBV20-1 CSARDRGNSYEQYF
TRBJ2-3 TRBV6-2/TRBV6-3 CASSYGPGTQYF
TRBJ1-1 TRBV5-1 CASSPDGYYMNTEAFF
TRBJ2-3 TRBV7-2 CASSLVFSSDTQYF
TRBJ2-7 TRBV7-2 CASSLAGGPREQYF
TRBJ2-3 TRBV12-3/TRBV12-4 CASSLRLAGGKDTQYF
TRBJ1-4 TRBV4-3 CASSQEPGQSSEKLFF
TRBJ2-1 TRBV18 CASSPARREHGGEQFF
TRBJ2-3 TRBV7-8 CASSLQTSWSGDTQYF
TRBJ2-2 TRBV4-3 CASSQDNSANTGELFF
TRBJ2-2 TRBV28 CAGEDRGRGTGELFF
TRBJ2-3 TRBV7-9 CASRRSGTVFTDTQYF
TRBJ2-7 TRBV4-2 CASSLSAGQGTNEQYF
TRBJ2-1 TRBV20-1 CSARKADSYNEQFF